Below, 19 T cell receptor beta chains from the same sample are listed, as sequenced in a study of blood T cell repertoires in COVID-19. This table comes from immunoSEQ multiplex PCR, and its TCRdb copy is limited to in-frame clones, with some not included. Of under 300,000 clones in the sample, about nine tenths were seen once. Sequencing used peripheral blood. These receptors all come from a man aged 30 to 39 with COVID-19, enrolled during active disease.

V and J are TRBV4-1 and TRBJ2-1, with TRBD1 matching 9 bases. The CDR3 sequence is 16 residues long. V shed 5 bases, J shed 0 bases, and the junction held 5 bases outside the gene matches. Per germline, CDR1 MGHRA and CDR2 YSYEKL. CDR3 bases: TGCGCCAGCAGCGAGACAGGGGGTCTCTCCTACAATGAGCAGTTCTTC. Translating it yields CASSETGGLSYNEQFF.

Written as DNA, the CDR3 is TGTGCCAGCAGTTACCTCAGACAGGGAAACTCCTACGAGCAGTACTTC. Translating gives CASSYLRQGNSYEQYF. This chain joins TRBV6-6 and TRBJ2-7, with 7 bases aligning to TRBD1. Germline CDR1 reads MNHNY; CDR2 reads SVGAGI (reference sequence). This CDR3 is built from 16 residues. Trimming at V came to 2 bases and at J to 0 bases, leaving 7 bases not matched to a gene.

To note about this clone: At the DNA level, this CDR3 is encoded by other sequences in the same sample as well. The chain's CDR3 is CASSLRDRGTEAFF. For the CDR3, the DNA is TGCGCCAGCAGCTTGCGGGACAGGGGTACTGAAGCTTTCTTT. The chain links TRBV5-1 to TRBJ1-1; 10 bases map to TRBD1. The germline V gene has CDR1 SGHRS and CDR2 YFSETQ. The V segment lost 1 base and the J segment 5 bases; nucleotides outside the gene matches: 2. This CDR3 contains 14 residues.

V gene TRBV3-1 (or the pseudogene TRBV3-2) combines with J gene TRBJ1-5; 10 bases map to TRBD1. J was trimmed by 7 bases and V by 6 bases; bases with no gene match: 6. The CDR3 covers 14 residues. Germline V gene lookup returns CDR1 LGHDT and CDR2 YNNKEL (reference sequence). In DNA, the CDR3 is TGTGCCAGCAGTAAGACAGGGGGCCTGCAGCCCCAGCATTTT. Protein: CASSKTGGLQPQHF.

The genes are TRBV7-9 and TRBJ2-3; 10 positions agree with TRBD1. V was clipped by 0 bases and J by 4 bases; unmatched bases: 4. CDR3 size: 16 residues. Germline V gene sequence: CDR1 SEHNR, CDR2 FQNEAQ (reference sequence). The CDR3 loop reads CASSLARDRGADTQYF. The CDR3 region has the DNA TGTGCCAGCAGCTTAGCCCGGGACAGGGGTGCAGATACGCAGTATTTT.

The chain employs TRBV24-1 and TRBJ2-1, with a possible D match to TRBD2 (6 bases). The CDR3 consists of 15 residues. Trimming took off 4 bases at V and 4 bases at J, with 13 bases between the two ends. CDR1 and CDR2 (germline): KGHDR, SFDVKD. The CDR3 sequence: CATSDERDLYNEQFF. The CDR3 region has the DNA TGTGCCACCAGTGACGAGAGGGACTTATACAATGAGCAGTTCTTC.

The chain is built from TRBV24-1 and TRBJ2-1; TRBD1 matches 10 bases. J lost 5 bases, V lost 4 bases, and 4 bases had no gene match. Germline-derived CDR1 and CDR2 are KGHDR and SFDVKD. This CDR3 spans 15 amino acids. The CDR3 DNA follows: TGTGCCACCAGTGACACCGGGACAGGGGACAATGAGCAGTTCTTC. It is translated as CATSDTGTGDNEQFF.

The chain couples TRBV6-4 to TRBJ1-6; D unresolved. The CDR3 contains 15 residues. CDR1 MRHNA and CDR2 SNTAGT come from the germline V gene. With 8 bases removed from V and 5 bases from J, the gap between germline ends came to 16 bases. CDR3 loop: CASPARWVNNSPLHF. The CDR3 bases are TGTGCCAGCCCGGCCAGGTGGGTAAATAATTCACCCCTCCACTTT.

This clone occurred once. The V and J genes are TRBV18 and TRBJ1-5, with D possibly matching TRBD1 (5 bases). This CDR3 has 15 residues. V was clipped by 1 base and J by 3 bases, with 10 bases between them. The germline CDR1 and CDR2 sequences are KGHSH and LQKENI. The CDR3 DNA reads as TGTGCCAGCTCACCACGGCGGGGGGACAATCAGCCCCAGCATTTT. It codes for CASSPRRGDNQPQHF. Filled out from reference TRBV18 and TRBJ1-5, the complete variable domain reads NAGVMQNPRHLVRRRGQEARLRCSPMKGHSHVYWYRQLPEEGLKFMVYLQKENIIDESGMPKERFSAEFPKEGPSILRIQQVVRGDSAAYFCASSPRRGDNQPQHFGDGTRLSIL.

V is TRBV28 and J is TRBJ1-1, with 9 positions matching TRBD1. The V and J ends lost 5 bases and 1 base, in that order; junction bases with no gene match: 2. The CDR3 totals 14 residues. Germline lookup yields CDR1 MDHEN and CDR2 SYDVKM. This CDR3 is CASSLGQGNTEAFF. DNA for the CDR3: TGTGCCAGCAGTCTGGGACAGGGGAACACTGAAGCTTTCTTT. The entire variable domain, with the rest obtained from reference TRBV28 and TRBJ1-1, is as follows: DVKVTQSSRYLVKRTGEKVFLECVQDMDHENMFWYRQDPGLGLRLIYFSYDVKMKEKGDIPEGYSVSREKKERFSLILESASTNQTSMYLCASSLGQGNTEAFFGQGTRLTVV.

A single count supports this clone. The chain has TRBV7-3 and TRBJ1-2; 7 bases agree with TRBD1. With 2 bases clipped from V and 4 bases from J, the junction kept 10 bases outside the gene matches. The CDR3 totals 16 residues. Per the germline V gene, CDR1 is SGHTA and CDR2 is FQGTGA. The CDR3 DNA reads as TGTGCCAGCAGCTTATCCCCAGGGGGGTTGGGCTATGGCTACACCTTC. It specifies CASSLSPGGLGYGYTF.

This clone was picked up one time. This chain connects TRBV2 to TRBJ1-1, with 7 nucleotides matching TRBD1. The CDR3 contains 14 residues. J gave up 1 base and V 6 bases, and 5 bases lay outside the gene matches. Germline lookup yields CDR1 SNHLY and CDR2 FYNNEI. In DNA form, the CDR3 reads TGTGCCAGCAGACTAAGGACAGGGAACACTGAAGCTTTCTTT. It is translated as CASRLRTGNTEAFF.

CDR3 bases: TGTGCCAGCAGTGACAACAGGGGAGCCGAGCAGTACTTC. It yields the protein CASSDNRGAEQYF. The gene calls are TRBV2 and TRBJ2-7; 7 bases are shared with TRBD1. Germline CDR1 and CDR2: SNHLY and FYNNEI. The ends lost 3 bases at V and 6 bases at J; junction bases unmatched: 5. The CDR3 is made up of 13 amino acids. The full variable domain, completed using reference TRBV2 and TRBJ2-7, is EPEVTQTPSHQVTQMGQEVILRCVPISNHLYFYWYRQILGQKVEFLVSFYNNEISEKSEIFDDQFSVERPDGSNFTLKIRSTKLEDSAMYFCASSDNRGAEQYFGPGTRLTVT.

The table lists this clone with a count of one. This chain connects TRBV6-5 to TRBJ1-5, with D unresolved. The CDR3 is 15 amino acids. V lost 6 bases and J 0 bases, leaving 12 bases between the germline ends. Germline CDR1 is MNHEY and CDR2 is SVGAGI. CDR3: CASRADTYSNQPQHF. The CDR3 DNA follows: TGTGCCAGCAGGGCGGATACATATAGCAATCAGCCCCAGCATTTT.

The chain recombines TRBV9 with TRBJ1-3; TRBD1 matches 7 bases. Germline V gene sequence: CDR1 SGDLS, CDR2 YYNGEE. Trimming at V came to 4 bases and at J to 0 bases, leaving 7 bases not matched to a gene. The CDR3 sequence is 16 residues long. The CDR3 bases are TGTGCCAGCAGCCCTCTCTACAGGGGCTCTGGAAACACCATATATTTT. This sequence encodes CASSPLYRGSGNTIYF.

V and J are TRBV7-7 and TRBJ2-3, with 8 positions matching TRBD1. The CDR3 consists of 16 residues. Germline trimming cut 1 base from V and 3 bases from J; bases unmatched to any gene: 6. Germline lookup yields CDR1 SSHAT and CDR2 FNYEAQ (reference sequence). The CDR3: CASSLGPGGGTDTQYF. The CDR3 DNA reads as TGTGCCAGCAGCTTAGGGCCAGGGGGCGGGACAGATACGCAGTATTTT.

Comment on this clone: The same CDR3 is also encoded by other DNA sequences in this sample. CDR3 amino acids: CASSPQGGNQPQHF. The CDR3 DNA is TGTGCCAGCAGCCCTCAGGGCGGCAATCAGCCCCAGCATTTT. This chain joins TRBV7-9 and TRBJ1-5, with D possibly TRBD1 on 5 matching bases. Germline V gene lookup returns CDR1 SEHNR and CDR2 FQNEAQ (reference sequence). Deletions cut 5 bases from V and 2 bases from J, with 10 bases between. The CDR3 is 14 residues long. The full variable domain, completed using reference TRBV7-9 and TRBJ1-5, is DTGVSQNPRHKITKRGQNVTFRCDPISEHNRLYWYRQTLGQGPEFLTYFQNEAQLEKSRLLSDRFSAERPKGSFSTLEIQRTEQGDSAMYLCASSPQGGNQPQHFGDGTRLSIL.

The chain employs TRBV25-1 and TRBJ2-5; tentatively, D is TRBD2 (6 bases). The CDR3 has 13 residues. V lost 9 bases, J lost 4 bases, and 15 bases lay in between. In germline, CDR1 is MGHDK, CDR2 SYGVNS. The CDR3 is CASTEAGVETQYF. In DNA, the CDR3 is TGTGCCAGTACCGAAGCGGGTGTAGAGACCCAGTACTTC. Full variable domain (outside the CDR3, taken from reference TRBV25-1 and TRBJ2-5): EADIYQTPRYLVIGTGKKITLECSQTMGHDKMYWYQQDPGMELHLIHYSYGVNSTEKGDLSSESTVSRIRTEHFPLTLESARPSHTSQYLCASTEAGVETQYFGPGTRLLVL.

The V gene is TRBV19, the J gene TRBJ1-2; the D gene is possibly TRBD1 (6 bases). CDR1 and CDR2 from the germline V gene are LNHDA and SQIVND (reference sequence). V was pared by 6 bases and J by 2 bases, with 10 bases between. The CDR3 is 13 amino acids. CDR3 in amino acids: CASSRGQNYGYTF. The CDR3 region has the DNA TGTGCCAGTAGCCGCGGACAGAACTATGGCTACACCTTC.